Presented here are 7 T cell receptor beta chains from one specimen sequenced in a study of T cell responses to AZD1222 COVID-19 vaccine. Method: immunoSEQ multiplex PCR; TCRdb's copy keeps in-frame clones and lacks some. The repertoire includes about 100,000 clones, around nine tenths of them detected once, and 16% sits in the top ten. This material consisted of peripheral blood, taken on day 0 of AZD1222 vaccination. The receptors derive from an adult in good health.

The genes are TRBV3-1 (or the pseudogene TRBV3-2) and TRBJ2-7; unclear D gene. The V end was cut by 0 bases, the J end by 3 bases, with 6 bases between. This CDR3 has 13 amino acids. CDR1 LGHDT and CDR2 YNNKEL come from the germline V gene (reference sequence). CDR3 residues: CASSQEGNYEQYF. CDR3 DNA: TGTGCCAGCAGCCAAGAGGGCAACTACGAGCAGTACTTC.

The J gene is TRBJ2-7, the V gene TRBV3-1 (or the pseudogene TRBV3-2); D could derive from TRBD1 or TRBD2 (5 bases each). Trimming cost V 3 bases and J 2 bases, with 14 bases left between them. The CDR3 has 15 residues. Per the germline V gene, CDR1 is LGHDT and CDR2 is YNNKEL (reference sequence). The DNA for the CDR3 is TGTGCCAGCAGCCAGAGGGGCGGACGGGCCTACGAGCAGTACTTC. Translated, it gives CASSQRGGRAYEQYF.

This chain connects TRBV2 to TRBJ1-2; possible D gene TRBD1, 5 bases. V lost 6 bases and J lost 5, with 13 bases in between. This CDR3 is built from 13 residues. In germline, CDR1 is SNHLY, CDR2 FYNNEI. The CDR3 sequence is CASRVGDFYGYTF. For the CDR3, the DNA is TGTGCCAGCAGAGTAGGGGATTTTTATGGCTACACCTTC.

Remarks on this clone: The identical CDR3 is also encoded by other nucleotide sequences in the sample. V gene TRBV6-5 combines with J gene TRBJ2-5; perhaps D is TRBD1 or TRBD2 (5 bases each). CDR3 size: 15 residues. With 0 bases removed from V and 4 bases from J, the gap between germline ends came to 12 bases. Germline V gives CDR1 MNHEY, CDR2 SVGAGI. In DNA, the CDR3 is TGTGCCAGCAGTTACTCGATCAAGGGGAGAGAGACCCAGTACTTC. Protein: CASSYSIKGRETQYF.

The chain uses TRBV6-5 and TRBJ1-6; D is unclear. Germline assignment: CDR1 MNHEY and CDR2 SVGAGI. CDR3 length: 14 residues. V dropped 8 bases and J dropped 2 bases, with 10 bases sitting between them. CDR3 amino acids: CASSHRTYNSPLHF. CDR3 coding DNA: TGTGCCAGCTCCCATAGGACCTATAATTCACCCCTCCACTTT.

This chain uses TRBV27 with TRBJ2-7; D perhaps matches TRBD1 (5 bases). The CDR3 runs 16 residues. With 5 bases removed from V and 3 bases from J, the gap between germline ends came to 20 bases. Germline V gene lookup returns CDR1 MNHEY and CDR2 SMNVEV (reference sequence). This CDR3 reads CASSRTRANALYEQYF. The CDR3 nucleotides read TGTGCCAGCAGTCGAACCAGGGCGAACGCCCTCTACGAGCAGTACTTC.

The rearrangement links TRBV6-6 to TRBJ2-3, with 9 bases identical to TRBD1. Germline V CDR1 and CDR2: MNHNY, SVGAGI (reference sequence). Trimming removed 6 bases from V and 4 bases from J; junction bases left unmatched: 8. The CDR3 runs 15 residues. CDR3 DNA: TGTGCCAGCAGCCCTACAGGGGGCGCCGCAGATACGCAGTATTTT. This codes for CASSPTGGAADTQYF.